A single TCR beta chain is shown here with its context. Its antigen is as yet unknown. This sample is part of a study of cytomegalovirus exposure and HLA in healthy donors. Study-wide results and limits: The study designated roughly 160 TCR beta chains cytomegalovirus-associated. Cytomegalovirus status, reportedly, was diagnosed with high specificity and sensitivity by the classifier.

PCR primers comprised 60 Vbeta and 13 Jbeta primers. Profiled with immunoSEQ multiplex PCR; TCRdb holds only in-frame clones, not every one. The sample contains approximately 170,000 clones, approximately 76% of which appear only once. There are 13 residues in the CDR3. The rearrangement uses TRBV21-1 and TRBJ1-3; TRBD1, as called in the table, went unchecked against the DNA. TRBV21-1 is a pseudogene. Sequencing was carried out using PBMCs. The sequence came from a woman under 30 in good health and CMV-seropositive. The CDR3 sequence is CASVGDLGNTIYF. The CDR3 DNA is TGTGCCAGCGTAGGGGATCTCGGAAACACCATATATTTT.